This TCR beta chain is drawn from a study of identical twins. Study outcomes and limitations: With abundant cord blood beta clonotypes, insertions were fewer; memory repertoires showed no such pattern.

In germline, CDR1 is MNHNS, CDR2 SASEGT. Between the trimmed V and J ends, which lost 6 bases and 4 bases, there was a span of 15 bases. This CDR3 is 14 amino acids long. This clonotype was seen more than once but under ten times. The antigen is undetermined. A universal primer site came from template switching; cDNA carried unique molecular identifiers. TCRdb redid the calling of the 5' RACE reads with MiXCR, one entry per CDR3 protein. The sample has 690,000 or so distinct CDR3 sequences, 8.5% to 9.5% seen once. The same specimen was also included in a second study, on yellow fever vaccine responses in identical twins.

The sequencing sample was made of PBMCs. The chain recombines TRBV6-1 with TRBJ1-2; D is undetermined. The clonotype comes from a woman aged 18-29 years in good health. CDR3 in DNA: TGTGCCAGCAGCCCGGAGGGTGGAGTCTATGGCTACACCTTC. Its protein product is CASSPEGGVYGYTF.